Sequencing of this T cell receptor beta chain was carried out in a study of metastatic and nonmetastatic thyroid tumors. Across the study: Comparison of repertoires was carried out across blood and tumor or nodule tissue from malignant and benign thyroid patients.

This clone has a handful of counts. Per the authors' pipeline: Using the CDR3 differences seen across clinicopathological groups, the authors built a distant-metastasis classifier for papillary thyroid cancer, which was meant to discriminate distant-metastatic patients. With MiXCR, TCRdb reprocessed the PCR reads. The V and J calls, along with clone size, are taken from TCRdb and not from the paper's own processing. The repertoire consists of 20,000 to 25,000 clones, with about 20% occurring once and the leading ten covering roughly 28%. V lost 6 bases to trimming and J lost 1 base, with 9 bases between them. Germline loops: CDR1 MNHNS, CDR2 SASEGT. There are 13 residues in the CDR3. All patients reached thyroid surgery having received no treatment beforehand.

The source material was blood. The chain is built from TRBV6-1 and TRBJ1-1; no reliable D call. This sequence originates from a female donor with papillary thyroid cancer or a benign thyroid nodule (not recorded which). Some clones in this sample may be carry-over from other donors' samples. The CDR3 here is CASRTPQNTEAFF. Here the CDR3 DNA reads TGTGCCAGCAGGACCCCCCAGAACACTGAAGCTTTCTTT.